The rows below give T cell receptor beta chains drawn from one sample of a study of T-cell memory formation after mild COVID-19. A single record per CDR3 protein comes from TCRdb applying MiXCR to the 5' RACE reads. The sample carries about 140,000 distinct CDR3 sequences, around 15% recorded once. The material sequenced was PBMCs or a T cell subset sorted from them (not recorded which). These receptor sequences come from an adult woman who had mild COVID-19 (a few samples of this study predate the infection). Cell type and time point are not known. CDR3s include the opening cysteine and the closing phenylalanine or tryptophan. The D gene is left open where the match is weak. Size is stated for part of the rows, as once, few or many counts, or as a class when the clone is expanded.

d_call	cdr3_length	v_call	clone_size	j_call	cdr3_aa	cdr3_nt
-	15	TRBV5-4	-	TRBJ2-5	CASSFRDTDQETQYF	TGTGCCAGCAGCTTTCGGGACACGGATCAAGAGACCCAGTACTTC
-	14	TRBV7-6	-	TRBJ2-2	CASSLASGNGELFF	TGTGCCAGCAGCTTAGCCTCAGGGAACGGGGAGCTGTTTTTT
TRBD1	20	TRBV30	few	TRBJ1-1	CAWIDPLGYRDRVLGTEAFF	TGTGCCTGGATCGACCCCCTCGGATACCGGGACAGGGTACTGGGCACTGAAGCTTTCTTT
-	14	TRBV18	-	TRBJ1-2	CASSPPGTLYGYTF	TGTGCCAGCTCACCCCCCGGGACACTCTATGGCTACACCTTC
TRBD1	16	TRBV19	-	TRBJ2-1	CASSISQGAPYNEQFF	TGTGCCAGTAGTATTAGTCAGGGGGCCCCCTACAATGAGCAGTTCTTC
TRBD1	15	TRBV30	few	TRBJ2-3	CAWSGRDRVWGTQYF	TGTGCCTGGAGTGGGCGGGACAGGGTCTGGGGTACGCAGTATTTT
-	20	TRBV7-2	few	TRBJ2-6	CASSSKAAFTFLSGANVLTF	TGTGCCAGCAGCTCCAAAGCCGCTTTTACATTTCTCTCTGGGGCCAACGTCCTGACTTTC
TRBD1	15	TRBV6-6	-	TRBJ2-3	CASRRRQGGTDTQYF	TGTGCCAGCAGACGCCGACAGGGCGGCACAGATACGCAGTATTTT
TRBD1	16	TRBV5-1	-	TRBJ1-5	CASSLEPGGSIQPQHF	TGCGCCAGCAGCTTGGAGCCAGGGGGGAGTATACAGCCCCAGCATTTT
TRBD1	13	TRBV20-1	-	TRBJ2-5	CSARYRAGGTQYF	TGCAGTGCTAGATACCGAGCAGGGGGGACCCAGTACTTC
-	14	TRBV2	few	TRBJ2-7	CASRAGTDSYEQYF	TGTGCCAGCAGAGCCGGGACGGACTCCTACGAGCAGTACTTC
TRBD1	15	TRBV10-3	-	TRBJ2-7	CAISAGQGAFYEQYF	TGTGCCATCAGTGCCGGACAGGGGGCTTTCTACGAGCAGTACTTC
TRBD1	16	TRBV5-1	few	TRBJ2-7	CASSLVGGQGTYEQYF	TGCGCCAGCAGCTTGGTGGGGGGACAGGGGACCTACGAGCAGTACTTC
-	14	TRBV3-1	few	TRBJ1-2	CASSPFRAGYGYTF	TGTGCCAGCAGCCCGTTCAGGGCGGGCTATGGCTACACCTTC
-	14	TRBV7-9	many	TRBJ1-6	CASSLEQVNSPLHF	TGTGCCAGCAGCTTAGAGCAGGTCAATTCACCCCTCCACTTT
-	16	TRBV4-1	-	TRBJ2-3	CASSQEGLASTDTQYF	TGCGCCAGCAGCCAAGAGGGGCTAGCGAGCACAGATACGCAGTATTTT
-	14	TRBV6-5	-	TRBJ1-1	CASSEGLLNTEAFF	TGTGCCAGCAGTGAGGGACTGCTGAACACTGAAGCTTTCTTT
TRBD2	14	TRBV7-2	-	TRBJ2-1	CASTPVGLGGEQFF	TGTGCCAGCACTCCTGTGGGACTAGGCGGTGAGCAGTTCTTC
-	15	TRBV7-9	-	TRBJ2-7	CASSLARGVMYEQYF	TGTGCCAGCAGCTTAGCGCGTGGGGTTATGTACGAGCAGTACTTC
-	13	TRBV5-8	few	TRBJ2-7	CASSLWRTYEQYF	TGTGCCAGCAGCTTGTGGCGGACCTACGAGCAGTACTTC
TRBD1	15	TRBV2	few	TRBJ1-6	CASRGQGARESPLHF	TGTGCCAGCAGAGGACAGGGGGCGCGAGAATCACCCCTCCACTTT
-	13	TRBV27	many	TRBJ2-5	CASSLSEQGTQYF	TGTGCCAGCAGTTTATCAGAACAGGGAACCCAGTACTTC
-	15	TRBV19	few	TRBJ2-2	CASSMPGRSTGELFF	TGTGCCAGTAGTATGCCTGGGAGAAGCACCGGGGAGCTGTTTTTT
-	15	TRBV12-3/TRBV12-4	many	TRBJ2-5	CASSSRVTLQETQYF	TGTGCCAGCAGCTCTAGGGTGACCCTTCAAGAGACCCAGTACTTC
-	17	TRBV7-9	few	TRBJ2-7	CASSLARSRDPPYEQYF	TGTGCCAGCAGCTTAGCTCGGTCCCGGGACCCCCCCTACGAGCAGTACTTC
-	11	TRBV20-1	many	TRBJ1-2	CSASTPADYTF	TGCAGTGCTAGCACACCCGCCGACTACACCTTC
-	13	TRBV12-3/TRBV12-4	few	TRBJ2-3	CASSFLHIDTQYF	TGTGCCAGCAGTTTCTTGCACATAGATACGCAGTATTTT
-	15	TRBV7-9	few	TRBJ2-2	CASSLGPLNTGELFF	TGTGCCAGCAGCTTGGGACCGCTAAACACCGGGGAGCTGTTTTTT
-	12	TRBV29-1	few	TRBJ1-1	CSVRTENTEAFF	TGCAGCGTTAGGACAGAGAACACTGAAGCTTTCTTT
TRBD2	14	TRBV11-1	few	TRBJ2-7	CASSFLAGVHEQYF	TGTGCCAGCAGCTTTCTAGCGGGAGTCCACGAGCAGTACTTC
-	13	TRBV18	few	TRBJ2-7	CASHDTNTYEQYF	TGTGCCAGCCATGACACCAATACCTACGAGCAGTACTTC
TRBD1	15	TRBV2	-	TRBJ2-5	CASSEQGQYQETQYF	TGTGCCAGCAGCGAACAGGGGCAGTACCAAGAGACCCAGTACTTC
TRBD1	15	TRBV6-5	few	TRBJ2-3	CASSYSKGATDTQYF	TGTGCCAGCAGTTACTCGAAGGGGGCCACAGATACGCAGTATTTT
TRBD1	15	TRBV7-8	few	TRBJ2-7	CASSVHIRDRDEQYF	TGTGCCAGCAGCGTTCATATCCGGGACAGGGACGAGCAGTACTTC
-	16	TRBV9	few	TRBJ1-3	CASSVAQGTPGNTIYF	TGTGCCAGCAGCGTCGCCCAGGGAACCCCTGGAAACACCATATATTTT
-	15	TRBV10-3	-	TRBJ1-2	CAIRPQADSGYGYTF	TGTGCCATCAGGCCCCAAGCGGACAGCGGCTATGGCTACACCTTC
-	15	TRBV18	few	TRBJ2-4	CASSPAGAPKNIQYF	TGTGCCAGCTCACCGGCGGGGGCCCCCAAAAACATTCAGTACTTC
-	15	TRBV5-1	few	TRBJ2-3	CASSPSGRSTDTQYF	TGCGCCAGCAGCCCAAGCGGACGTAGCACAGATACGCAGTATTTT
-	16	TRBV18	-	TRBJ1-1	CASSPTGGGGNTEAFF	TGTGCCAGCTCACCAACAGGTGGCGGTGGGAACACTGAAGCTTTCTTT
-	16	TRBV27	-	TRBJ2-2	CASNPYGNPNTGELFF	TGTGCCAGCAACCCCTATGGGAATCCGAACACCGGGGAGCTGTTTTTT
-	16	TRBV28	few	TRBJ2-5	CASSMASDYLQETQYF	TGTGCCAGCAGCATGGCGTCGGACTACTTACAAGAGACCCAGTACTTC
-	15	TRBV7-2	few	TRBJ2-1	CASNEGGYSYNEQFF	TGTGCCAGCAACGAGGGGGGATACTCCTACAATGAGCAGTTCTTC
TRBD1	14	TRBV5-1	-	TRBJ1-1	CASSFGTENTEAFF	TGCGCCAGCAGCTTCGGGACAGAGAACACTGAAGCTTTCTTT
TRBD1	19	TRBV7-8	-	TRBJ2-6	CASSLVRGLGPTGANVLTF	TGTGCCAGCAGCTTAGTGAGGGGGCTGGGACCGACTGGGGCCAACGTCCTGACTTTC
-	13	TRBV5-8	few	TRBJ1-6	CASSPMYNSPLHF	TGTGCCAGCAGCCCTATGTATAATTCACCCCTCCACTTT
-	21	TRBV12-3/TRBV12-4	-	TRBJ2-1	CASSLNRGYRLFIPSYNEQFF	TGTGCCAGCAGTTTAAACCGCGGGTATAGACTTTTTATACCCTCCTACAATGAGCAGTTCTTC
TRBD2	13	TRBV24-1	-	TRBJ2-2	CATSESGRGELFF	TGTGCCACCAGTGAGAGCGGGAGAGGGGAGCTGTTTTTT
-	15	TRBV3-1	few	TRBJ2-1	CASSRGLDSYNEQFF	TGTGCCAGCAGCCGGGGACTCGACTCCTACAATGAGCAGTTCTTC
TRBD1	13	TRBV27	-	TRBJ1-1	CASSYDRDIEAFF	TGTGCCAGCAGTTATGACAGGGACATAGAAGCTTTCTTT
-	14	TRBV11-2	-	TRBJ2-1	CASSLLRSYNEQFF	TGTGCCAGCAGCTTGCTTCGTTCCTACAATGAGCAGTTCTTC
-	17	TRBV5-1	few	TRBJ2-6	CASSLGSIGPGANVLTF	TGCGCCAGCAGCTTGGGGTCCATAGGCCCGGGGGCCAACGTCCTGACTTTC
-	11	TRBV12-3/TRBV12-4	-	TRBJ2-7	CASSRSFEQYF	TGTGCCAGCAGTCGGTCCTTCGAGCAGTACTTC
TRBD2	17	TRBV15	few	TRBJ2-3	CATSRGPLAGSGDTQYF	TGTGCCACCAGCAGAGGCCCACTAGCGGGAAGTGGAGATACGCAGTATTTT
-	12	TRBV28	-	TRBJ2-3	CASEESTDTQYF	TGTGCCAGCGAAGAAAGCACAGATACGCAGTATTTT
-	12	TRBV7-9	-	TRBJ2-4	CASSLNKNIQYF	TGTGCCAGCAGCTTAAATAAAAACATTCAGTACTTC
-	13	TRBV29-1	-	TRBJ2-3	CSVATGSTDTQYF	TGCAGCGTTGCCACAGGGAGCACAGATACGCAGTATTTT
TRBD2	13	TRBV6-5	few	TRBJ2-7	CASSSSGYYEQYF	TGTGCCAGCAGTTCTAGCGGATACTACGAGCAGTACTTC
TRBD1	17	TRBV4-3	few	TRBJ2-7	CASSQDPRQGYSYEQYF	TGCGCCAGCAGCCAAGATCCGAGACAGGGCTACTCCTACGAGCAGTACTTC